These T cell receptor beta chains were read from a single sample in a study of radiotherapy plus CTLA-4 blockade in lung cancer. This table comes from immunoSEQ multiplex PCR, and its TCRdb copy is limited to in-frame clones, with some not included. The table records about 73,000 clones, about nine tenths of them present only once. The sample here was peripheral blood, taken from a patient treated with radiotherapy plus ipilimumab. The source is a human donor with non-small cell lung cancer that progressed on radiotherapy plus ipilimumab. Each CDR3 is given with its conserved first and last residue. A D gene is named only where the DNA matches it firmly.

V gene,D gene,CDR3 protein
TRBV2,.,CASSERDPGNTEAFF
TRBV6-6,.,CASSSPREQYF
TRBV6-1,TRBD1,CASSDYRGANEKLFF
TRBV5-4,TRBD1,CASSWDRTGELFF
TRBV27,.,CASSGGAHYEQYF
TRBV6-6,TRBD1,CASSYSGQGSAGELFF
TRBV19,.,CASSKVTGSSYNEQFF
TRBV10-3,TRBD2,CAISEGTSGRLETQYF
TRBV7-3,TRBD1,CASSQTPQGAGYTF
TRBV4-1,.,CASSQDLRPPYNEQFF
TRBV28,.,CASSTAFSKHYYEQYF
TRBV11-2,TRBD1,CASSLSPGQAYEQYF
TRBV11-3,.,CATDFKFEAFF
TRBV28,.,CASSSQSYEQYF
TRBV29-1,.,CSVEFDAGNTIYF
TRBV9,.,CASTRGAQKETQYF
TRBV6-4,.,CASSDSMGSTGELFF
TRBV27,.,CASSQGWANTGELFF
TRBV5-1,.,CASSARGEAFF
TRBV6-1,TRBD1,CASSATHTGGQPQHF
TRBV5-1,.,CASSPGPNYGYTF
TRBV6-5,.,CASSSGQMNTEAFF
TRBV7-6,TRBD2,CASNAAGGLDEQFF
TRBV11-1,TRBD2,CASSRGTSGNNEQFF
TRBV5-6,TRBD1,CASSFRTGDGYTF
TRBV10-1,.,CASSESLGGTKNIQYF
TRBV2,TRBD2,CASSFTSGRTDTQYF
TRBV19,TRBD2,CASTAGTSFGEQYF
TRBV27,TRBD1,CASSLFSRQGTNYGYTF
TRBV29-1,.,CSVSLSGNTIYF
TRBV2,TRBD1,CARKDRGLAGELFF
TRBV4-2,.,CASSQDPLQETQYF
TRBV7-3,TRBD1,CASSPRQGNEQFF
TRBV7-9,TRBD1,CASSLVGRGRNYGYTF
TRBV19,TRBD1,CASRVGTGGHQPQHF
TRBV28,TRBD2,CASRASGRSQETQYF
TRBV11-2,TRBD2,CASSSTLGRGSRKYNEQFF
TRBV10-1,.,CASSLDGNYGYTF
TRBV4-2,.,CASSRDRGSNEQFF
TRBV7-9,TRBD2,CASSHRDYNYEQYF
TRBV13,.,CASSLRDPGNTIYF
TRBV28,.,CASSPPNYGYTF
TRBV2,.,CASRSRRTGQETQYF
TRBV5-4,.,CASSFEGPTGELFF
TRBV5-1,.,CASSLRHYEQYF
TRBV18,.,CASSPTPLGATRELFF
TRBV6-1,TRBD1,CASSESRDRENF
TRBV30,.,CAWSEGPASGNTIYF
TRBV4-1,TRBD2,CASSQEGLAGPYEQYF
TRBV19,.,CASNRGTDEKLFF
TRBV2,TRBD1,CASGGQNGGPGNTIYF
TRBV25-1,.,CASSESTRGQQFF
TRBV19,.,CASSIGTGELFF